One sample yielded the 14 T cell receptor beta chains listed below, sequenced in a study of blood T cell repertoires in COVID-19. Data came from immunoSEQ multiplex PCR; TCRdb stores just in-frame clones and leaves some out. The sample includes about 130,000 clones, about 86% of them seen just once. Sequencing was done on a sample of PBMCs or T cells enriched from blood (not recorded which). The receptor source for this set is a woman aged 45 to 65 who had recovered from COVID-19.

This clone appeared a single time. The chain recombines TRBV19 with TRBJ2-1, with D unresolved. The V end was cut by 6 bases, the J end by 7 bases, with 10 bases between. From germline, CDR1 is LNHDA and CDR2 SQIVND (reference sequence). CDR3 length: 12 residues. CDR3 protein: CASSYDWNEQFF. CDR3 DNA sequence: TGTGCCAGTAGCTACGACTGGAATGAGCAGTTCTTC.

The chain links TRBV14 to TRBJ2-5; D uncertain. The CDR3 is made up of 15 amino acids. Trimming stripped 0 bases from V and 4 bases from J, with 12 bases between. Germline lookup yields CDR1 SGHDN and CDR2 FVKESK. The CDR3 bases are TGTGCCAGCAGCCAAGATTCCAGGCTCTCAGAGACCCAGTACTTC. Amino acids: CASSQDSRLSETQYF.

V and J are TRBV9 and TRBJ2-1; weak D call: TRBD2 (6 bases). V gave up 3 bases and J gave up 5 bases, with 15 bases separating them. CDR1 is SGDLS and CDR2 is YYNGEE in the germline V gene. This CDR3 comprises 15 residues. The CDR3 region is CASSARAGLNNEQFF. For the CDR3, the DNA is TGTGCCAGCAGCGCAAGGGCGGGGCTAAACAATGAGCAGTTCTTC.

CDR3 loop: CASSQQGNTEAFF. The CDR3 DNA reads as TGTGCCAGCAGCCAGCAGGGTAACACTGAAGCTTTCTTT. The chain is built from TRBV16 and TRBJ1-1, with a possible D match to TRBD1 (5 bases). The CDR3 has 13 residues. Germline-derived CDR1 and CDR2 are KGHSY and FQNENV. V was trimmed by 3 bases and J by 2 bases, leaving 7 bases between them.

The table lists this clone with a count of one. The chain employs TRBV4-1 and TRBJ2-1, with TRBD2 identical over 11 bases. V trimming: 4 bases; J trimming: 8 bases; junction bases outside the gene matches: 13. This CDR3 comprises 17 residues. Germline-derived CDR1 and CDR2 are MGHRA and YSYEKL. CDR3 sequence: CASSRPEPGLAVHEQFF. In DNA form, the CDR3 reads TGCGCCAGCAGCCGGCCAGAACCGGGACTAGCGGTCCATGAGCAGTTCTTC.

This rearrangement joins TRBV5-1 to TRBJ2-1, with 10 bases lining up with TRBD2. Trimming at V came to 0 bases and at J to 4 bases, leaving 4 bases not matched to a gene. The CDR3 covers 16 residues. The germline V gene has CDR1 SGHRS and CDR2 YFSETQ. In DNA, the CDR3 is TGCGCCAGCAGCTTGGTTGCTAGCGGGAGATACAATGAGCAGTTCTTC. This gives the protein CASSLVASGRYNEQFF. Complete variable domain (other parts from reference TRBV5-1 and TRBJ2-1): KAGVTQTPRYLIKTRGQQVTLSCSPISGHRSVSWYQQTPGQGLQFLFEYFSETQRNKGNFPGRFSGRQFSNSRSEMNVSTLELGDSALYLCASSLVASGRYNEQFFGPGTRLTVL.

The chain employs TRBV6-5 and TRBJ1-2, with 7 positions matching TRBD1. The V segment lost 2 bases and the J segment 2 bases; nucleotides outside the gene matches: 2. The CDR3 is made up of 14 amino acids. Per the germline V gene, CDR1 is MNHEY and CDR2 is SVGAGI. CDR3 DNA sequence: TGTGCCAGCAGTTACGGGGACAGCAACTATGGCTACACCTTC. Translation: CASSYGDSNYGYTF.

This chain joins TRBV5-5 and TRBJ1-4; TRBD1 is a possible D gene (6 bases). This CDR3 contains 17 residues. Trimming shortened V by 2 bases and J by 0 bases, and 14 bases separated the two germline ends. Germline V gene data show CDR1 as SGHKS and CDR2 as YYEKEE (reference sequence). The CDR3 region is CASSFYGTSATNEKLFF. As DNA, the CDR3 is TGTGCCAGCAGCTTTTACGGGACATCCGCAACTAATGAAAAACTGTTTTTT.

The rearrangement uses TRBV5-1 and TRBJ2-7; TRBD1 aligns across 7 bases. This CDR3 contains 14 residues. The V segment lost 4 bases and the J segment 2 bases; nucleotides outside the gene matches: 6. Germline CDR1 is SGHRS and CDR2 is YFSETQ. The CDR3 DNA reads as TGCGCCAGCAGCCAGACAGGGACCACCTACGAGCAGTACTTC. Translation gives CASSQTGTTYEQYF.

This clone showed up just a few times. The gene calls are TRBV29-1 and TRBJ1-1, with D perhaps matching TRBD1 (5 bases). Germline values: CDR1 SQVTM, CDR2 ANQGSEA. This CDR3 comprises 12 residues. Trimming removed 3 bases at V and 1 base at J, with 6 bases between. DNA for the CDR3: TGCAGCGTTGAGGACAAGAACACTGAAGCTTTCTTT. Protein product: CSVEDKNTEAFF.

Only one count was recorded for this clone. The chain is built from TRBV4-1 and TRBJ2-7; 7 positions agree with TRBD1. After removal of 2 bases from V and 0 bases from J, the junction contained 4 bases not matched to a gene. Germline-derived CDR1 and CDR2 are MGHRA and YSYEKL. This CDR3 contains 15 residues. The CDR3 region is CASSQLDRASYEQYF. CDR3 bases: TGCGCCAGCAGCCAACTCGACAGGGCCTCCTACGAGCAGTACTTC.

This chain links TRBV5-5 with TRBJ2-4; 12 nucleotides agree with TRBD1. Germline CDR1 SGHKS, CDR2 YYEKEE (reference sequence). Losses at the gene ends were 0 bases for V and 6 bases for J; bases not matched to a gene: 4. This CDR3 is built from 16 residues. CDR3 nucleotide sequence: TGTGCCAGCAGCTTGGTTCGGGGACAGGGGGCAAACATTCAGTACTTC. It specifies CASSLVRGQGANIQYF.

The chain joins TRBV7-2 to TRBJ2-2; TRBD2 matches 8 bases. V shed 4 bases and J 10 bases; nucleotides not matched to a gene: 5. Germline CDR1 reads SGHTA; CDR2 reads FQGNSA. The CDR3 sequence is 13 residues long. CDR3 protein: CASSSGGWQELFF. CDR3 coding DNA: TGTGCCAGCAGCTCGGGGGGGTGGCAGGAGCTGTTTTTT.

The chain links TRBV6-5 to TRBJ2-1, with no clear D. Germline V lookup: CDR1 MNHEY, CDR2 SVGAGI. The CDR3 length is 14 residues. The V gene lost 0 bases and the J gene lost 8 bases, with 11 bases spanning the gap. CDR3 residues: CASSYSTAEDEQFF. CDR3 bases: TGTGCCAGCAGTTACTCGACGGCGGAAGATGAGCAGTTCTTC.